The clone carrying this T cell receptor beta chain was recorded a few times. The data are from a study of blood T cells in healthy people across ages. V shed 0 bases and J shed 5 bases, with 8 bases lying between them. The CDR3 length is 13 residues. Looked up from germline, CDR1 is SGDLS and CDR2 is YYNGEE. The authors ran a second PCR of about 7 to 11 cycles using a sample-barcoded 5' primer and a J-beta primer mix. MiXCR, run by TCRdb on the 5' RACE reads, gives a single entry per CDR3 protein. The sample holds more than 500,000 distinct CDR3 sequences; approximately 30% are singletons and the top ten take approximately 17%.

The clonotype comes from a woman in her 70s in good health. The chain recombines TRBV9 with TRBJ1-1; tentative D call: TRBD1 (5 bases). Sequencing was done on a sample of blood. The CDR3 loop is CASSVARDTEAFF. The CDR3 nucleotides are TGTGCCAGCAGCGTAGCCAGGGATACTGAAGCTTTCTTT.